These 4 T cell receptor beta chains were all obtained from the same sample, sequenced in a study of blood T cell repertoires in COVID-19 (dated by TCRdb to the early 2020s). Libraries were made using the immunoSEQ multiplex PCR assay. In TCRdb, the immuneACCESS table is reduced to in-frame sequences with V and J assigned. These tables do not hold every clone; where another copy was compared, an unresolved V gene accounts for under half, and the others remain unexplained. In all, the sample holds 180,000 or so clones, and 80% to 90% of those were seen once. Around 2.5% of the sample belongs to the ten largest clones. Sequencing used peripheral blood. All receptors come from a man aged 40-50 years with active or convalescent COVID-19.

The sample holds a few counts of this clone. The gene calls are TRBV6-5 and TRBJ2-2, with TRBD1 matching over 11 bases. Losses at the gene ends were 2 bases for V and 3 bases for J; bases not matched to a gene: 2. Germline CDR1 is MNHEY and CDR2 is SVGAGI. This CDR3 region has 16 residues. The CDR3 here is CASSYGQGAYTGELFF. The CDR3 region has the DNA TGTGCCAGCAGTTACGGACAGGGGGCTTACACCGGGGAGCTGTTTTTT.

J is TRBJ1-6 and V is TRBV4-3; 8 positions match TRBD1. The CDR3 length is 18 residues. Germline V gene lookup returns CDR1 LGHNA and CDR2 YSLEER. J gave up 6 bases and V 0 bases, and 10 bases lay outside the gene matches. This CDR3 reads CASSQDLGRTGSNSPLHF. The CDR3 DNA sequence: TGCGCCAGCAGCCAAGATCTGGGCAGGACAGGGAGTAATTCACCCCTCCACTTT.

The J gene is TRBJ1-2, the V gene TRBV18; 7 bases are a match to TRBD1. The germline V gene has CDR1 KGHSH and CDR2 LQKENI. V was pared by 4 bases and J by 2 bases, with 10 bases of the junction left unmatched. This CDR3 comprises 16 residues. CDR3 sequence reads: CASSLNAGQANYGYTF. The CDR3 DNA reads TGTGCCAGCTCACTTAACGCAGGACAGGCAAACTATGGCTACACCTTC.

The gene calls are TRBV6-6 and TRBJ1-5; 12 nucleotides match TRBD1. Germline CDR1 MNHNY, CDR2 SVGAGI (reference sequence). The CDR3 consists of 15 residues. The junction had 5 bases not matched to a gene; V was cut back by 5 bases and J by 6 bases. The CDR3 DNA sequence: TGTGCCAGCAGTCCCCTGGGACAGGGGGCTCAGCCCCAGCATTTT. It encodes CASSPLGQGAQPQHF.